This TCR beta chain originates from a study of cytomegalovirus exposure and HLA in healthy donors. Study-wide findings and caveats: Association of about 17,000 TCR beta sequences with HLA alleles was found at 0.05 false discovery rate in a later analysis. Follow-up analysis later connected one missense variant in DCLRE1C with trimming of TCR beta V- and J-genes. Later analysis suggested links between common viral pathogens and several top significant clusters.

With 60 Vbeta and 13 Jbeta primers, the PCR was carried out. Assay: immunoSEQ multiplex PCR; the TCRdb copy retains only in-frame clones and omits some. The repertoire holds around 120,000 clones, with less than 65% as singletons. In the case of this clone: The antigen remains unidentified.

V was clipped by 1 base and J by 7 bases; unmatched bases: 4. The CDR3 is made up of 13 amino acids. Germline V gives CDR1 SGHRS, CDR2 YFSETQ. The sequence was collected from a man in his forties in good health and CMV-seropositive. This chain uses TRBV5-1 with TRBJ1-2; 7 bases are shared with TRBD1. The sequenced sample was PBMCs. In nucleotides, the CDR3 is TGCGCCAGCAGCTTGACAGGGGATATTGGCTACACCTTC. Amino acids: CASSLTGDIGYTF.